This T cell receptor beta chain was recovered during a study of T cells after yellow fever vaccination. Study outcomes and limitations: CD4 and CD8 compartments shared a small share of clonotypes. One caveat is that FACS-sorted repertoires could contain abundant clonotypes contaminating from the bulk population. Post-booster samples contained most primary-vaccination clones (around 96% CD4, about 90% CD8).

At least ten counts were recorded for this clonotype. Its specificity is not known. As TCR cDNA was made by 5'RACE template switching, a universal primer site and UMIs were added. TCRdb itself ran the 5' RACE reads through MiXCR, one entry per CDR3 protein. The sample has under 400,000 distinct CDR3 sequences, approximately 10% seen once. The V and J ends lost 3 bases and 7 bases respectively, with 9 bases between them. Germline V gene data show CDR1 as DFQATT and CDR2 as SNEGSKA (reference sequence). CDR3 length equals 12 residues. The rearrangement joins TRBV20-1 to TRBJ2-2; no firm D call. The sequencing used PBMCs, collected on the day of the first yellow fever vaccination. The TCR sequence derives from a man between 18 and 29 years old who received the YFV17D yellow fever vaccine. The CDR3 region is CSASQPLGELFF. The CDR3 region has the DNA TGCAGTGCTAGTCAACCGCTCGGGGAGCTGTTTTTT.